This T cell receptor (beta chain) comes out of a study of CD8 T cells in Susac syndrome. RNA amounts of roughly 0.5 to 1 ug underwent reverse transcription with random hexamers. MiXCR, applied by TCRdb to the immunoSEQ multiplex PCR reads, yields one record per CDR3 protein. The repertoire consists of approximately 140,000 distinct CDR3 sequences, with roughly 95% occurring once and the leading ten covering around 0.11%. CDR1 is MNHEY and CDR2 is SVGAGI in the germline V gene. The CDR3 runs to 14 residues. Trimming removed 6 bases from V and 5 bases from J, with 16 bases in between. The rearrangement links TRBV6-5 to TRBJ2-5; D perhaps matches TRBD1 (6 bases). Sequences were obtained from CD4+ T cells from PBMCs. The origin of this receptor is a human donor with multiple sclerosis. In DNA form, the CDR3 reads TGTGCCAGCAGCTCTAGACAGGCTAGCGAGACCCAGTACTTC. It codes for CASSSRQASETQYF.